What follows are 5 T cell receptor beta chains derived from one specimen sequenced in a study of T cell responses to AZD1222 COVID-19 vaccine. Profiling relied on immunoSEQ multiplex PCR, and the TCRdb table lists in-frame clones only, not all of them. This sample yields about 150,000 clones, of which 91% are seen a single time; about 1.5% belongs to the top ten. Sample: peripheral blood, taken on day 0 of AZD1222 vaccination. Receptors originate from an adult in good health.

V is TRBV11-2 and J is TRBJ2-2; TRBD1 matches 7 bases. Germline V gene lookup returns CDR1 SGHAT and CDR2 FQNNGV. This CDR3 region has 15 residues. The junction had 1 base not matched to a gene; V was cut back by 2 bases and J by 1 base. This chain's CDR3 is CASSLYRGNTGELFF. The CDR3 nucleotides read TGTGCCAGCAGCTTATACAGGGGGAACACCGGGGAGCTGTTTTTT.

This clone was counted between two and nine times. V and J are TRBV19 and TRBJ2-1; 7 bases are a match to TRBD1. The CDR3 length is 14 residues. V trimming: 1 base; J trimming: 8 bases; junction bases outside the gene matches: 5. CDR1 and CDR2 from the germline V gene are LNHDA and SQIVND (reference sequence). The CDR3 DNA sequence: TGTGCCAGTAGTATAGCGAACAGGGGAGATGAGCAGTTCTTC. Its translation: CASSIANRGDEQFF.

The chain couples TRBV11-3 to TRBJ1-1; 8 positions agree with TRBD1. The trim removed 0 bases at V and 3 bases at J, leaving 6 bases unmatched. This CDR3 spans 16 amino acids. From germline, CDR1 is SGHNT and CDR2 YENEEA. The CDR3 protein is CASSLDAWTGHTEAFF. In DNA form, the CDR3 reads TGTGCCAGCAGCTTAGATGCTTGGACAGGGCACACTGAAGCTTTCTTT.

This rearrangement joins TRBV6-5 to TRBJ2-7, with D perhaps matching TRBD2 (6 bases). This CDR3 has 15 amino acids. CDR1 MNHEY and CDR2 SVGAGI come from the germline V gene. Deletions cut 4 bases from V and 2 bases from J, with 15 bases between. This CDR3 is CASSSRMTGAYEQYF. The CDR3 region has the DNA TGTGCCAGCAGTTCTAGGATGACGGGGGCCTACGAGCAGTACTTC.

V is TRBV7-6 and J is TRBJ2-2; no firm D call. Between the trimmed V and J ends, which lost 2 bases and 5 bases, there was a span of 15 bases. This CDR3 is 16 amino acids long. Germline lookup yields CDR1 SGHVS and CDR2 FNYEAQ. The CDR3 is CASSLPTSMTTGELFF. The CDR3 bases are TGTGCCAGCAGCTTACCCACATCAATGACGACCGGGGAGCTGTTTTTT.